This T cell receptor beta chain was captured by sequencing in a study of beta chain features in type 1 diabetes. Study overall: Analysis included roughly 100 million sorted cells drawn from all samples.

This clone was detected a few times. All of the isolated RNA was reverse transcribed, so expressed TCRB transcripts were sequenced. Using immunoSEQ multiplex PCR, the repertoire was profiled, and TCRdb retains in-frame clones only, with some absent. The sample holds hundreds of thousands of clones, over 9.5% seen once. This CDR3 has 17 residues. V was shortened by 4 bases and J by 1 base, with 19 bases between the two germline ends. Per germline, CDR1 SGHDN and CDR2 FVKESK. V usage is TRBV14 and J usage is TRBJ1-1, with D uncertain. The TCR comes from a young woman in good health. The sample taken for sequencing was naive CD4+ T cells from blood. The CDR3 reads CASSPDGVRVRNTEAFF. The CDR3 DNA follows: TGTGCCAGCAGCCCTGACGGCGTAAGGGTGCGGAACACTGAAGCTTTCTTT.